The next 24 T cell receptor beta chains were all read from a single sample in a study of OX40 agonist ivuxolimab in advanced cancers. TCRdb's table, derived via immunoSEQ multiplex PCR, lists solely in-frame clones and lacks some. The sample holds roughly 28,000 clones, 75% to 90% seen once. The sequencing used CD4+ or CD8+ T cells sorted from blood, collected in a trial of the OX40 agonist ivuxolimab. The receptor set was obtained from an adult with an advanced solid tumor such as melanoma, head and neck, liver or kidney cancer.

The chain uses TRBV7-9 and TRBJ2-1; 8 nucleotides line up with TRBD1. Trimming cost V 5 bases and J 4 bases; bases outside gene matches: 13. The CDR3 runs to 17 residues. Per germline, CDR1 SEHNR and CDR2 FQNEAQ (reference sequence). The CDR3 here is CASSPGQGESRYNEQFF. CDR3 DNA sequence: TGTGCCAGCAGCCCCGGACAGGGCGAATCTCGGTACAATGAGCAGTTCTTC.

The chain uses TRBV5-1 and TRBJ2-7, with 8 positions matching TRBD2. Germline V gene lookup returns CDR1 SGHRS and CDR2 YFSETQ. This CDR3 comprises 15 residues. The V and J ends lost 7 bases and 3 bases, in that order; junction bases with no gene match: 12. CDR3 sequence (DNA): TGCGCCAGCTCCCAGGGAAGCGGGGGCTTCTACGAGCAGTACTTC. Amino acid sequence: CASSQGSGGFYEQYF.

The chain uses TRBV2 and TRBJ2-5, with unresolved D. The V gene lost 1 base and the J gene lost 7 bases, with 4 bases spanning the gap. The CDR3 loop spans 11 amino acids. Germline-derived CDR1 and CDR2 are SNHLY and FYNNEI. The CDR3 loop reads CASSEGGTQYF. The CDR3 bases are TGTGCCAGCAGTGAAGGGGGGACCCAGTACTTC.

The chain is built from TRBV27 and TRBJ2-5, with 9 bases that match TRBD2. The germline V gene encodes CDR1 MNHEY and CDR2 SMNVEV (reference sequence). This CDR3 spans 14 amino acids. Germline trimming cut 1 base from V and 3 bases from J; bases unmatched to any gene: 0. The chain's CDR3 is CASSLLAGEETQYF. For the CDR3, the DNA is TGTGCCAGCAGTTTATTAGCGGGGGAAGAGACCCAGTACTTC.

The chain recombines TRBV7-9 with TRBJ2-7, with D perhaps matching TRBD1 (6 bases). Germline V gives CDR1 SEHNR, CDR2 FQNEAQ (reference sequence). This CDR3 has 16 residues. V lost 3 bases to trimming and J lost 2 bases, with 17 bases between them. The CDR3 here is CASSLGRLGATYEQYF. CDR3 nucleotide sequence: TGTGCCAGCAGCTTGGGGCGATTGGGGGCCACCTACGAGCAGTACTTC.

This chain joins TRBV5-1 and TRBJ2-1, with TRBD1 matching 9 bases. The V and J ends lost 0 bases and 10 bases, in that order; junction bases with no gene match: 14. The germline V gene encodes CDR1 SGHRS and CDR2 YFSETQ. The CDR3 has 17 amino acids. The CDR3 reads CASSLAYSGQGVWEQFF. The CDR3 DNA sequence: TGCGCCAGCAGCTTGGCCTACTCGGGACAGGGCGTTTGGGAGCAGTTCTTC.

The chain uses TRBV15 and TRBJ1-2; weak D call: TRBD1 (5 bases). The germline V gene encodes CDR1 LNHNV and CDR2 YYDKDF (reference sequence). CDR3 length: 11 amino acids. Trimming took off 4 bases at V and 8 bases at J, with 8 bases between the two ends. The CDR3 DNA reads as TGTGCCACCAGCAATCAGGGCGGCTACACCTTC. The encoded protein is CATSNQGGYTF.

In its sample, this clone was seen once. CDR3 sequence: CASSLGNRGSNQPQHF. CDR3 coding DNA: TGTGCCAGCAGCTTGGGTAACAGGGGTAGCAATCAGCCCCAGCATTTT. V and J are TRBV5-6 and TRBJ1-5; 7 nucleotides line up with TRBD1. The CDR3 runs 16 residues. V shed 0 bases and J 0 bases; nucleotides not matched to a gene: 3. CDR1 SGHDT and CDR2 YYEEEE come from the germline V gene.

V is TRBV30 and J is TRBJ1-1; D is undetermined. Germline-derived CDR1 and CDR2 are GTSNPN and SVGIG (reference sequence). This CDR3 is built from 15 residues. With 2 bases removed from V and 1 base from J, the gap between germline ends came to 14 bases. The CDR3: CAWSIHSGWNTEAFF. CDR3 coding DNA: TGTGCCTGGAGTATTCACTCCGGTTGGAACACTGAAGCTTTCTTT.

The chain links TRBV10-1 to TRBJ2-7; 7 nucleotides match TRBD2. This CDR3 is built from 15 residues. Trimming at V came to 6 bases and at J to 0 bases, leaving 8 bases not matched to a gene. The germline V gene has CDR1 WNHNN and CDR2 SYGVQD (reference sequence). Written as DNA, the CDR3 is TGCGCCAGCAGCCATCCGGGGGGTACCTCCTACGAGCAGTACTTC. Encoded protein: CASSHPGGTSYEQYF.

In nucleotides, the CDR3 is TGTGCCATCAGTGATGCTAGCGGGGGCCCGAACACCGGGGAGCTGTTTTTT. Its translation: CAISDASGGPNTGELFF. The rearrangement links TRBV10-3 to TRBJ2-2, with TRBD2 matching over 10 bases. The CDR3 extends over 17 amino acids. Germline V gives CDR1 ENHRY, CDR2 SYGVKD. V lost 3 bases and J lost 0; bases outside the gene matches: 4.

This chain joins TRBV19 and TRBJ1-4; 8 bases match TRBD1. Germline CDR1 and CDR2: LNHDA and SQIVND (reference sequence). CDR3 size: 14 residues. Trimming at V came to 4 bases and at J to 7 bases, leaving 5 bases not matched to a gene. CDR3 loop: CASSSRDRLEKLFF. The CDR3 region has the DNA TGTGCCAGTAGTAGTCGGGACAGGCTTGAAAAACTGTTTTTT.

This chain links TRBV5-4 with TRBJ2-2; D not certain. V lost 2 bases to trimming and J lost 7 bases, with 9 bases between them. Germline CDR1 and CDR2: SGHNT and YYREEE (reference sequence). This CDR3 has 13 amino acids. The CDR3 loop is CASSFWLNGELFF. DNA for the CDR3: TGTGCCAGCAGCTTCTGGCTCAACGGGGAGCTGTTTTTT.

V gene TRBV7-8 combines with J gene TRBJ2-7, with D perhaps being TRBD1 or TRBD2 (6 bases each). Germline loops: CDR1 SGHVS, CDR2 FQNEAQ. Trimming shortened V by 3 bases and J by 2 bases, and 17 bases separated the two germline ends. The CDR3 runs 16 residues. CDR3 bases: TGTGCCAGCAGCTTGGTAGGGGGGACTGCCGCCTACGAGCAGTACTTC. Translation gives CASSLVGGTAAYEQYF.

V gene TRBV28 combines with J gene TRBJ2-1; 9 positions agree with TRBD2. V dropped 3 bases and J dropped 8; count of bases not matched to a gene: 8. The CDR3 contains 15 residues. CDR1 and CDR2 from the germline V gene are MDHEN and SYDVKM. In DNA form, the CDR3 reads TGTGCCAGCAGTTTGACTAGCGGCCTCTTGTATGAGCAGTTCTTC. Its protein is CASSLTSGLLYEQFF. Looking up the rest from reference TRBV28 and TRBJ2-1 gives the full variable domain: DVKVTQSSRYLVKRTGEKVFLECVQDMDHENMFWYRQDPGLGLRLIYFSYDVKMKEKGDIPEGYSVSREKKERFSLILESASTNQTSMYLCASSLTSGLLYEQFFGPGTRLTVL.

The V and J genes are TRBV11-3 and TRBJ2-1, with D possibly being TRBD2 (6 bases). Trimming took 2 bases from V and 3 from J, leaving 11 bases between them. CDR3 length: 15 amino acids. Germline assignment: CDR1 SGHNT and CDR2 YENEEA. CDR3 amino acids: CASSLIGRGYNEQFF. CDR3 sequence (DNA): TGTGCCAGCAGCTTAATCGGGCGGGGCTACAATGAGCAGTTCTTC.

CDR3 DNA sequence: TGTGCCAGCAGCGTAGGGACAGCATACGAGCAGTACTTC. Protein product: CASSVGTAYEQYF. The chain couples TRBV9 to TRBJ2-7; tentative D call: TRBD1 (6 bases). This CDR3 has 13 residues. The germline V gene has CDR1 SGDLS and CDR2 YYNGEE. V lost 0 bases, J lost 4 bases, and 8 bases lay in between.

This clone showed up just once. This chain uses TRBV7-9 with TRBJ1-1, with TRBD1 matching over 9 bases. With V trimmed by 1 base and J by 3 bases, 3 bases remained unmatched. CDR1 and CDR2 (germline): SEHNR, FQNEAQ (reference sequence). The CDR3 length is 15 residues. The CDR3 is CASSLDGTGHTEAFF. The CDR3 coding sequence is TGTGCCAGCAGCTTAGATGGGACAGGGCACACTGAAGCTTTCTTT.

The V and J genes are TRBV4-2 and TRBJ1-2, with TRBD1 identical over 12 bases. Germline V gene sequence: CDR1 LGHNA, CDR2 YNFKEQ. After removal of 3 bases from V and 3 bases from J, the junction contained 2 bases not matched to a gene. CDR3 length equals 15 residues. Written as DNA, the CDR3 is TGTGCCAGCAGCCACGGGACAGGGGGCGACTATGGCTACACCTTC. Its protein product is CASSHGTGGDYGYTF.

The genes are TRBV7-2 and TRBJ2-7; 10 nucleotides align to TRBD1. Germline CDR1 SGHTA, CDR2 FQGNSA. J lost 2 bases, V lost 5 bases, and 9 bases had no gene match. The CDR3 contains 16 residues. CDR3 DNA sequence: TGTGCCAGCAGCCCCGCCCCGGGACAGGGGCCCTACGAGCAGTACTTC. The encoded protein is CASSPAPGQGPYEQYF.

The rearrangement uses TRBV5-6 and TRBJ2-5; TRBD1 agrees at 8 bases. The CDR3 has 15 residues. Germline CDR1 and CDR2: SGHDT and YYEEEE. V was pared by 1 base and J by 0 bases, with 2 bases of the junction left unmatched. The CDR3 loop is CASSLRTGHQETQYF. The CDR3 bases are TGTGCCAGCAGCTTGAGGACAGGGCACCAAGAGACCCAGTACTTC.

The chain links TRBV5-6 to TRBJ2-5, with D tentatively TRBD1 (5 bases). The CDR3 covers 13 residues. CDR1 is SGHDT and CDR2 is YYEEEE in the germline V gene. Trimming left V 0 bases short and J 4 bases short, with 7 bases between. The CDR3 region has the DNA TGTGCCAGCAGCTTGGCAGGGTCAGAGACCCAGTACTTC. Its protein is CASSLAGSETQYF. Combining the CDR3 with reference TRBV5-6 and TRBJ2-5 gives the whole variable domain DAGVTQSPTHLIKTRGQQVTLRCSPKSGHDTVSWYQQALGQGPQFIFQYYEEEERQRGNFPDRFSGHQFPNYSSELNVNALLLGDSALYLCASSLAGSETQYFGPGTRLLVL.

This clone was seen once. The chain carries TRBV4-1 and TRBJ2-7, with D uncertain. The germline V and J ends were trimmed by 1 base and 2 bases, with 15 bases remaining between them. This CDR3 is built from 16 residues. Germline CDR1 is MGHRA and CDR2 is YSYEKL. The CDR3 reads CASSQAGSAAPYEQYF. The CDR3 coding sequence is TGCGCCAGCAGCCAAGCCGGGTCAGCCGCCCCCTACGAGCAGTACTTC.

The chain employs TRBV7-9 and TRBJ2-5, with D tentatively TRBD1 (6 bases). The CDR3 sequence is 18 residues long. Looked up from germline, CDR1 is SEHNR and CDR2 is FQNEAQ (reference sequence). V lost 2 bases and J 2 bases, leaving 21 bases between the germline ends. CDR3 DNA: TGTGCCAGCAGCTTATCCGGGGAGACAGGCCCGAAACAAGAGACCCAGTACTTC. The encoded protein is CASSLSGETGPKQETQYF. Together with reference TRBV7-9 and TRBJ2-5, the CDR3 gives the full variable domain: DTGVSQNPRHKITKRGQNVTFRCDPISEHNRLYWYRQTLGQGPEFLTYFQNEAQLEKSRLLSDRFSAERPKGSFSTLEIQRTEQGDSAMYLCASSLSGETGPKQETQYFGPGTRLLVL.